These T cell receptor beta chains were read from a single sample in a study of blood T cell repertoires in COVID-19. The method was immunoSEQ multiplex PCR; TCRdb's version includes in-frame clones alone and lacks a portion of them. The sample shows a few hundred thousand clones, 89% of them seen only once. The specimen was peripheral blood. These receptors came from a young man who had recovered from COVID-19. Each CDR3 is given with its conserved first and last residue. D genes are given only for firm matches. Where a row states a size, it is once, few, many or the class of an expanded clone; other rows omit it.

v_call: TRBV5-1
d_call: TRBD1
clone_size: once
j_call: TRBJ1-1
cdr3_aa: CASSPGQAYTEAFF
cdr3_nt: TGCGCCAGCAGCCCCGGACAGGCCTACACTGAAGCTTTCTTT

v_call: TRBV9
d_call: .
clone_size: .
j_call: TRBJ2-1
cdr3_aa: CASSVAGNEQFF
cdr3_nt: TGTGCCAGCAGCGTAGCGGGAAATGAGCAGTTCTTC

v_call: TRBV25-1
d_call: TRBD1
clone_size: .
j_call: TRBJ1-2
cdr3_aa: CASNSDRDLYNYGYTF
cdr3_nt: TGTGCCAGCAACTCGGACAGGGACCTCTATAACTATGGCTACACCTTC

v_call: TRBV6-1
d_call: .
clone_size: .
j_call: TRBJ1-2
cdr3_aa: CASSETLAQNAYGYTF
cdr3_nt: TGTGCCAGCAGTGAAACTTTAGCCCAAAATGCCTATGGCTACACCTTC

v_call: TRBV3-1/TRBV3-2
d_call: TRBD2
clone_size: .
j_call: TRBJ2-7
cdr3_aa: CASTPGGTSSYEQYF
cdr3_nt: TGTGCCAGCACCCCGGGAGGGACCAGCTCCTACGAGCAGTACTTC

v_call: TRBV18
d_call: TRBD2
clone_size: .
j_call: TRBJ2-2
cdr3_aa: CASSPPSGPTGELFF
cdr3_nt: TGTGCCAGCTCACCCCCTAGCGGGCCTACCGGGGAGCTGTTTTTT

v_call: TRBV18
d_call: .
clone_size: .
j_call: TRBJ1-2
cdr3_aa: CASSRTDSYGYTF
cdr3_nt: TGTGCCAGCTCACGGACAGACAGCTATGGCTACACCTTC

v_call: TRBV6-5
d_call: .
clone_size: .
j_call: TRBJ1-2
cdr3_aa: CASSYQDSFYGYTF
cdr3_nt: TGTGCCAGCAGTTACCAAGACAGCTTCTATGGCTACACCTTC

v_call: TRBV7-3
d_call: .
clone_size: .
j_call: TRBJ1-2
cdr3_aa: CASSSPGQDTYGYTF
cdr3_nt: TGTGCCAGCAGCTCCCCAGGGCAAGACACTTATGGCTACACCTTC

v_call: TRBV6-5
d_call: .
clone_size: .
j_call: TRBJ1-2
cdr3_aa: CASSDRWNYGYTF
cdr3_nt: TGTGCCAGCAGCGACAGGTGGAACTATGGCTACACCTTC

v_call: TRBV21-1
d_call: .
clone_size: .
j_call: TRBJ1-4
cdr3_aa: CASSPRGSDSSTFATNEKLFF
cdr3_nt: TGTGCCAGCAGCCCGCGGGGGAGCGACAGTTCTACTTTTGCAACTAATGAAAAACTGTTTTTT

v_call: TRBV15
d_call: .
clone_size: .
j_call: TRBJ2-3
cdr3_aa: CATSRDSGLSTDTQYF
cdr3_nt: TGTGCCACCAGCAGGGACAGCGGACTCAGCACAGATACGCAGTATTTT

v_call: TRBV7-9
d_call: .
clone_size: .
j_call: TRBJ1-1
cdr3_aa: CASSLLSTEAFF
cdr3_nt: TGTGCCAGCAGCTTGTTGTCGACTGAAGCTTTCTTT

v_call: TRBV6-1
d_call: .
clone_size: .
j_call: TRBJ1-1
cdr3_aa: CASSETLPGNTEAFF
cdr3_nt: TGTGCCAGCAGTGAAACCCTTCCGGGGAACACTGAAGCTTTCTTT

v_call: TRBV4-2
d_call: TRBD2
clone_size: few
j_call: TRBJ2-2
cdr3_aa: CASSQEPSSGASGELFF
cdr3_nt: TGTGCCAGCAGCCAAGAACCGTCTAGCGGGGCCTCCGGGGAGCTGTTTTTT

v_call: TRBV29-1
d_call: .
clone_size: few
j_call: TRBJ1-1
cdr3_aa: CSVAKSTVSTEAFF
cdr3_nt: TGCAGCGTTGCCAAATCGACAGTCTCCACTGAAGCTTTCTTT

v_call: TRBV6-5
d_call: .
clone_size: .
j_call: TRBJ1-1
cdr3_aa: CASSYGGRVTEAFF
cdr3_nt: TGTGCCAGCAGTTACGGGGGCAGGGTAACTGAAGCTTTCTTT

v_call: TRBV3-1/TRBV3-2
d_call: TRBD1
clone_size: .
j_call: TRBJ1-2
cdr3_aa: CASSTGAGGDYGYTF
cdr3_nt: TGTGCCAGCAGCACGGGGGCAGGGGGTGACTATGGCTACACCTTC

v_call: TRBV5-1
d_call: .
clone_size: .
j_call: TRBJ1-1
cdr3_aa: CATATGDTRPNTEAFF
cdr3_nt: TGCGCCACTGCCACCGGGGACACCCGCCCTAACACTGAAGCTTTCTTT

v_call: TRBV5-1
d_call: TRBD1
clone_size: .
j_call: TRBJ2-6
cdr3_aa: CASSRDSKQGANVLTF
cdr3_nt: TGCGCCAGCAGCCGGGACAGCAAGCAAGGGGCCAACGTCCTGACTTTC

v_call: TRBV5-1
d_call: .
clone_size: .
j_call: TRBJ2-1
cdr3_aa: CASSFSGSHEQFF
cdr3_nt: TGCGCCAGCAGCTTCTCCGGTTCCCATGAGCAGTTCTTC

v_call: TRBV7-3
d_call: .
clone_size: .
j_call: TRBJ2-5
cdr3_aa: CASSAAVEETQYF
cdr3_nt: TGTGCCAGCAGCGCGGCTGTGGAAGAGACCCAGTACTTC

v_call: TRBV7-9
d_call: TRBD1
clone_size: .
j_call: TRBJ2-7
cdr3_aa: CASSYPDRATYEQYF
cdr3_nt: TGTGCCAGCAGCTACCCAGACAGGGCAACCTACGAGCAGTACTTC

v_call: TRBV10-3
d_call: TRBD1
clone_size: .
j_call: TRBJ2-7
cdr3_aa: CAIRLGTDYEQYF
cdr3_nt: TGTGCCATCAGACTAGGGACAGACTACGAGCAGTACTTC

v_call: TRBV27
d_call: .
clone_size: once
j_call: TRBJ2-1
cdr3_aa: CASSTLGGSYNEQFF
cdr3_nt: TGTGCCAGCAGTACTCTAGGGGGCTCCTACAATGAGCAGTTCTTC

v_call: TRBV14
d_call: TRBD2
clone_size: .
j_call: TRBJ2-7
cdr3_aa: CASSRRLAGQYEQYF
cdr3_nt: TGTGCCAGCAGCCGCCGACTAGCGGGACAATACGAGCAGTACTTC

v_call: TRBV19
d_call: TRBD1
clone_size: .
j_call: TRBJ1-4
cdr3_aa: CASSTRQGRGLATNEKLFF
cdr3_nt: TGTGCCAGTAGTACTCGACAGGGTCGGGGTTTGGCAACTAATGAAAAACTGTTTTTT

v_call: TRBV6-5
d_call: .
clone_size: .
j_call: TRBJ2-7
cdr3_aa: CASSEDSANEQYF
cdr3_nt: TGTGCCAGCAGCGAGGACAGCGCCAACGAGCAGTACTTC

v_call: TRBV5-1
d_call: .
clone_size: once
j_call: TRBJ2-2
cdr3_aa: CATTVGSSNTGELFF
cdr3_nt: TGCGCCACAACCGTGGGCAGCTCGAACACCGGGGAGCTGTTTTTT

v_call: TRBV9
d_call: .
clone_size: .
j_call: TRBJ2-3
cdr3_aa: CASSDLQGVMTDTQYF
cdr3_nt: TGTGCCAGCAGCGACCTACAGGGTGTTATGACAGATACGCAGTATTTT

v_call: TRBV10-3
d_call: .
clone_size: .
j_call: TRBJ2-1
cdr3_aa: CAIRPSGPMRDNEQFF
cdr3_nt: TGTGCCATCAGACCTTCCGGGCCCATGCGGGACAATGAGCAGTTCTTC

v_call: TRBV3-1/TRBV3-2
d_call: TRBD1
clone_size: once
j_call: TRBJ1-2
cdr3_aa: CASSQAGGNYGYTF
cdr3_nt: TGTGCCAGCAGCCAAGCAGGGGGCAATTATGGCTACACCTTC

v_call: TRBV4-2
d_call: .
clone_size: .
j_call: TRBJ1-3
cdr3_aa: CASSQDLAGGAGNTIYF
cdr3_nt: TGTGCCAGCAGCCAAGATCTAGCGGGAGGGGCTGGAAACACCATATATTTT

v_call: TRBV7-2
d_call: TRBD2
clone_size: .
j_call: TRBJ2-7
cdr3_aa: CASSFVAGAGYEQYF
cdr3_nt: TGTGCCAGCAGCTTTGTAGCGGGGGCCGGTTACGAGCAGTACTTC

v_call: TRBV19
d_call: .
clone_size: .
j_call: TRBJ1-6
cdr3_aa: CASTDGGATYNSPLHF
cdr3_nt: TGTGCCAGTACCGACGGGGGGGCCACCTATAATTCACCCCTCCACTTT

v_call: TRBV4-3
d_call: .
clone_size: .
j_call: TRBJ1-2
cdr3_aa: CASSQDGGGGYGYTF
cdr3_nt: TGCGCCAGCAGCCAAGATGGCGGGGGCGGCTATGGCTACACCTTC

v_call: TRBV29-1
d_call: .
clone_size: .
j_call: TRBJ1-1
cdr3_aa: CSALGTEAFF
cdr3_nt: TGCAGCGCGCTAGGCACTGAAGCTTTCTTT

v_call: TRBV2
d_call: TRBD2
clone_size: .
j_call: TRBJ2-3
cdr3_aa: CASTPGLAGGTDTQYF
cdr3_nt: TGTGCCAGCACTCCGGGACTAGCGGGAGGTACAGATACGCAGTATTTT

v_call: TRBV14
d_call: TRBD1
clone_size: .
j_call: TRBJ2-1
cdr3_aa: CASSQRPGQGSYNEQFF
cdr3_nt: TGTGCCAGCAGCCAACGTCCGGGACAGGGATCCTACAATGAGCAGTTCTTC

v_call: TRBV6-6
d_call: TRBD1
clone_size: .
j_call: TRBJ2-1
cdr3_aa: CASSPPPGQGASFSSYNEQFF
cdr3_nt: TGTGCCAGCAGTCCTCCCCCGGGACAGGGGGCATCGTTCAGCTCCTACAATGAGCAGTTCTTC

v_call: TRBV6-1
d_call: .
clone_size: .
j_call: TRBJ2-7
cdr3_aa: CASSELEGILLRNEQYF
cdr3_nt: TGTGCCAGCAGTGAATTAGAGGGAATACTACTGAGGAACGAGCAGTACTTC

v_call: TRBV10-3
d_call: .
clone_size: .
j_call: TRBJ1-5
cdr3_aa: CAISGGNQPQHF
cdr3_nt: TGTGCCATCAGTGGAGGGAATCAGCCCCAGCATTTT

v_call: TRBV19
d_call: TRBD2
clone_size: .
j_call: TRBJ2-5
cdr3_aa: CASSALTSGIETQYF
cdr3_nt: TGTGCCAGTAGCGCATTGACTAGCGGGATTGAGACCCAGTACTTC

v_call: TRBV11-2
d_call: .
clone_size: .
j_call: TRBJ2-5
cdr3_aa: CASSLDPQGGETQYF
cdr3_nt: TGTGCCAGCAGCTTAGATCCCCAGGGTGGAGAGACCCAGTACTTC

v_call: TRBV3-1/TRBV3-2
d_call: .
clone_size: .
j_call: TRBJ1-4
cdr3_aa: CASSRRGKEKLFF
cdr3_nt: TGTGCCAGCAGCCGGCGGGGGAAGGAAAAACTGTTTTTT

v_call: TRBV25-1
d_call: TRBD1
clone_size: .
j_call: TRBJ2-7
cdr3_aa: CATSGTGKYEQYF
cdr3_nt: TGTGCCACTTCCGGGACAGGGAAATACGAGCAGTACTTC

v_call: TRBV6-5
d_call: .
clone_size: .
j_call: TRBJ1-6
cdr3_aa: CASRITGNNSPLHF
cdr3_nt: TGTGCCAGCAGAATTACAGGGAATAATTCACCCCTCCACTTT

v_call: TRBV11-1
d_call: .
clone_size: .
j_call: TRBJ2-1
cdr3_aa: CASSLAAGLDFNEQFF
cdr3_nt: TGTGCCAGCAGCTTAGCGGCAGGGCTAGATTTCAATGAGCAGTTCTTC

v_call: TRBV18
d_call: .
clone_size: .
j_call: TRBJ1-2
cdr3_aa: CASSPGQIHLNGYTF
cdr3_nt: TGTGCCAGCTCACCAGGACAGATTCACCTTAATGGCTACACCTTC

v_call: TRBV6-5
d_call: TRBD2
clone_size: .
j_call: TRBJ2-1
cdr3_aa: CASSGLANYNEQFF
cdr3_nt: TGTGCCAGCAGCGGACTAGCCAACTACAATGAGCAGTTCTTC

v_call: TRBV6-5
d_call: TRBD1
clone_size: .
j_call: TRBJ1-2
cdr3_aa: CASIRTGTDYGYTF
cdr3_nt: TGTGCCAGCATCCGGACAGGGACAGACTATGGCTACACCTTC

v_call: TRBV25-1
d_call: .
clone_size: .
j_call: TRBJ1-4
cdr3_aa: CASSEKGGVRANEKLFF
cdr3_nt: TGTGCCAGCAGTGAGAAGGGAGGGGTTCGGGCTAATGAAAAACTGTTTTTT

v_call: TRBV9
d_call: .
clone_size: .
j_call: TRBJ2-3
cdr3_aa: CASSVLGQLTDTQYF
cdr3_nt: TGTGCCAGCAGCGTATTAGGACAGCTCACAGATACGCAGTATTTT

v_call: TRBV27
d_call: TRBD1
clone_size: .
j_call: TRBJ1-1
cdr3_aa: CASSPTGEAKAFF
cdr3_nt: TGTGCCAGCAGTCCTACAGGGGAGGCGAAAGCTTTCTTT

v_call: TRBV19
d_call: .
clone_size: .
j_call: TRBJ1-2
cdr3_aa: CASSLDTYGYTF
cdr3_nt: TGTGCCAGTAGTCTGGACACCTATGGCTACACCTTC